This TCR beta chain came from a study of cytomegalovirus exposure and HLA in healthy donors. Study-level findings and limits: What TCR beta sequences reportedly achieved was accurate prediction of HLA-A and HLA-B alleles in most subjects.

The germline V gene has CDR1 SGHRS and CDR2 YFSETQ. V lost 4 bases, J lost 2 bases, and 14 bases lay in between. The CDR3 sequence is 15 residues long. With regard to this clone: Its matching antigen is unknown.

The study ran its PCR with 60 Vbeta and 13 Jbeta primers. Only in-frame clones appear in the TCRdb table, and some are missing; sequencing was by immunoSEQ multiplex PCR. The sample consists of roughly 150,000 clones, 76% of them appearing once. The TCR was taken from a woman aged 40-49 years in good health and CMV-seronegative. V gene TRBV5-1 combines with J gene TRBJ2-3, with D perhaps TRBD2 (6 bases). The specimen was PBMCs. Written as DNA, the CDR3 is TGCGCCAGCAGCCGTGACGGGAGTCCCACAGATACGCAGTATTTT. Its protein is CASSRDGSPTDTQYF. The full variable domain, completed using reference TRBV5-1 and TRBJ2-3, is KAGVTQTPRYLIKTRGQQVTLSCSPISGHRSVSWYQQTPGQGLQFLFEYFSETQRNKGNFPGRFSGRQFSNSRSEMNVSTLELGDSALYLCASSRDGSPTDTQYFGPGTRLTVL.